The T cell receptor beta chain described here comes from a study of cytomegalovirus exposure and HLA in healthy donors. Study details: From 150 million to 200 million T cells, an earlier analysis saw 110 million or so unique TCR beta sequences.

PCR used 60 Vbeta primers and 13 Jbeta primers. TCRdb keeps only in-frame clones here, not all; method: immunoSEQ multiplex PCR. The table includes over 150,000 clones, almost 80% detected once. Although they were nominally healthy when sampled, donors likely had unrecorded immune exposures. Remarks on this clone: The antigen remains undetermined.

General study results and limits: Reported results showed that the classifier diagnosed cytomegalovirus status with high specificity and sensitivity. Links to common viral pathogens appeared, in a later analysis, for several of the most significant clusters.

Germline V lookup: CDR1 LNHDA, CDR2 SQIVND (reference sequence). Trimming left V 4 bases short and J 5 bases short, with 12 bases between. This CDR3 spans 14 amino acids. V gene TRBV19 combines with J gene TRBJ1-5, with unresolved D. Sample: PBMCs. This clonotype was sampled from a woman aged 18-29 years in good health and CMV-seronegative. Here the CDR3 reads CASSTRSGYQPQHF. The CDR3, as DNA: TGTGCCAGTAGTACCCGGAGTGGGTATCAGCCCCAGCATTTT.